The T cell receptor beta chain described here comes from a study of cytomegalovirus exposure and HLA in healthy donors. Overall study context: Out of 300 to 500 genotyped donors, 81% belonged to the Caucasian-associated ancestry cluster. Study findings and constraints: Researchers catalogued 150 or so TCR beta chains as cytomegalovirus-associated.

As regards this clone: What it binds is not known.

In the PCR, 60 Vbeta and 13 Jbeta primers were used. Only in-frame clones appear in the TCRdb table, and some are missing; sequencing was by immunoSEQ multiplex PCR. Its table records 150,000 to 250,000 clones. Sequenced sample: PBMCs. This TCR was sampled from a boy between 10 and 17 years old in good health and CMV-seronegative.

This chain's CDR3 is CASSGGRGAMETQYF. For the CDR3, the DNA is TGTGCCAGCAGTGGGGGGCGGGGGGCCATGGAGACCCAGTACTTC. The chain has TRBV6-5 and TRBJ2-5; 8 bases fit TRBD2. The CDR3 extends over 15 amino acids. The V and J ends lost 5 bases and 5 bases, in that order; junction bases with no gene match: 10. Germline V gene data show CDR1 as MNHEY and CDR2 as SVGAGI.